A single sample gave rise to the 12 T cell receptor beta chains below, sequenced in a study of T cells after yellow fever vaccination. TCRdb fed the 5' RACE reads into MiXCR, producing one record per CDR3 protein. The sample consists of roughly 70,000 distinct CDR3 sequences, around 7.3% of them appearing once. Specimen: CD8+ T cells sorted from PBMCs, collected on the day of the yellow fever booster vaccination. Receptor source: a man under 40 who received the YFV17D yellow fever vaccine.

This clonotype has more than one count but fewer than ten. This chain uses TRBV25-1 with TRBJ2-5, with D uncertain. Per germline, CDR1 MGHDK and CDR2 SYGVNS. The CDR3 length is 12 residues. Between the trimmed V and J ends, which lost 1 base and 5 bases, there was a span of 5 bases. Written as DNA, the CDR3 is TGTGCCAGCAGTGAATCTTGGGAGACCCAGTACTTC. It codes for CASSESWETQYF.

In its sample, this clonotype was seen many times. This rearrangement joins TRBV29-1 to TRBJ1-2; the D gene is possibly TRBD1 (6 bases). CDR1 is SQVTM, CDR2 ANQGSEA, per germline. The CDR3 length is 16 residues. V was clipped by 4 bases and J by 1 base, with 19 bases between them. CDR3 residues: CSVAPPGDNNNYGYTF. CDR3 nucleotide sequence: TGCAGCGTTGCCCCCCCCGGGGACAACAATAACTATGGCTACACCTTC.

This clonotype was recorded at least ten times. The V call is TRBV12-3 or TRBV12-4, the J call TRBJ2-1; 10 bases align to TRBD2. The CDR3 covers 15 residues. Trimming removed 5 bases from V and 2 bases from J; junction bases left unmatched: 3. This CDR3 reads CASSPSGSPYNEQFF. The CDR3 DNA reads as TGTGCCAGCAGTCCTAGCGGGAGCCCCTACAATGAGCAGTTCTTC.

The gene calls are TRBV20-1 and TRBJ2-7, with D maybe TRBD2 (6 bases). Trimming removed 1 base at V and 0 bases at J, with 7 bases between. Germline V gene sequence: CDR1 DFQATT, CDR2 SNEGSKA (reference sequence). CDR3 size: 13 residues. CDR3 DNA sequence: TGCAGTGCTAGAGGCGGGATCTCCTACGAGCAGTACTTC. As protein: CSARGGISYEQYF.

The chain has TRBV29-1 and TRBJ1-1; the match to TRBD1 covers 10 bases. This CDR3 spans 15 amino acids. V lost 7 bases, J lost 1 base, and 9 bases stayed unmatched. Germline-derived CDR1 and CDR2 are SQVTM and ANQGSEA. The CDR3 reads CSAEGGQGTNTEAFF. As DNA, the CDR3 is TGCAGCGCCGAGGGGGGACAGGGGACGAACACTGAAGCTTTCTTT.

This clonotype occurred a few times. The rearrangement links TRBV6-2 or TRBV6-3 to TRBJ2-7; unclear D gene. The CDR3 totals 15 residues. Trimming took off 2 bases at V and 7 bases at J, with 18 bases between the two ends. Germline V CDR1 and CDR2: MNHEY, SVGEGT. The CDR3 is CASSYGPNLDGEQYF. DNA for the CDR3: TGTGCCAGCAGTTACGGACCCAACCTGGATGGTGAGCAGTACTTC.

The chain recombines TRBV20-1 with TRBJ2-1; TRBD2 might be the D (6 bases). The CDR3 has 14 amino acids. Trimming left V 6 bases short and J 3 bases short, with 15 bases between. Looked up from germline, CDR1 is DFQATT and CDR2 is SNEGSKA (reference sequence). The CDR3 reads CSAPGPEGYNEQFF. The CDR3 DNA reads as TGCAGTGCCCCGGGACCGGAGGGCTACAATGAGCAGTTCTTC.

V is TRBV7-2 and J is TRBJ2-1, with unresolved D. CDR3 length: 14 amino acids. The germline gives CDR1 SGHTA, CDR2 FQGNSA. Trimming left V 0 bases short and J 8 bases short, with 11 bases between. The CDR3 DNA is TGTGCCAGCAGCTTAGCTTTTGGGGTTTATGAGCAGTTCTTC. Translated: CASSLAFGVYEQFF.

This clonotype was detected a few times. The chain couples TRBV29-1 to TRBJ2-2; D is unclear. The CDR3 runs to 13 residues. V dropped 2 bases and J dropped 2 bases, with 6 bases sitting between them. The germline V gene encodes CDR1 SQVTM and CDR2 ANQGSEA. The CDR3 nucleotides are TGCAGCGTTGAACAGTTCAACACCGGGGAGCTGTTTTTT. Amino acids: CSVEQFNTGELFF.

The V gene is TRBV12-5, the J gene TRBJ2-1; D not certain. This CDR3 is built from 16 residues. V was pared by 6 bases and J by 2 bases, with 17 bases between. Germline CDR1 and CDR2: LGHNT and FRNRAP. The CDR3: CASGVEKLVPYNEQFF. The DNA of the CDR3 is TGTGCTAGTGGAGTTGAGAAGCTGGTCCCCTACAATGAGCAGTTCTTC.

The CDR3 loop reads CASSHGTGVKDTQYF. The CDR3 region has the DNA TGTGCCAGCAGTCACGGGACAGGGGTTAAAGATACGCAGTATTTT. The chain recombines TRBV27 with TRBJ2-3; TRBD1 matches 10 bases. This CDR3 is built from 15 residues. Germline V CDR1 and CDR2: MNHEY, SMNVEV (reference sequence). V lost 5 bases and J lost 5; bases outside the gene matches: 7.

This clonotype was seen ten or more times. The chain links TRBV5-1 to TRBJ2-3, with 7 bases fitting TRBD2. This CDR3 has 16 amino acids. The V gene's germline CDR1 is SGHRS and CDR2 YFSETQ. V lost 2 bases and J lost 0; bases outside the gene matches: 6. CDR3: CASSFWGGLSTDTQYF. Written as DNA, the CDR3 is TGCGCCAGCAGCTTTTGGGGGGGACTGAGCACAGATACGCAGTATTTT.